These 9 T cell receptor beta chains share one sample of origin, sequenced in a study of monozygotic twins with inflammatory bowel disease. With the 5' RACE reads reprocessed, TCRdb shows one record per CDR3 protein and no DNA. This sample's clone table lists around 150,000 distinct CDR3 sequences. Sequenced: blood. Receptors were obtained from a human donor with ulcerative colitis or Crohn's disease, or a healthy co-twin of an affected twin (not recorded which).

The chain's CDR3 is CASSVEGDSYEQYF. This chain connects TRBV2 to TRBJ2-7; without DNA, the TCRdb call of TRBD2 cannot be checked. The germline V gene encodes CDR1 SNHLY and CDR2 FYNNEI. This CDR3 is built from 14 residues.

The chain combines TRBV27 with TRBJ2-2; TCRdb reports TRBD2, a call that lacks DNA to check it against. Germline values: CDR1 MNHEY, CDR2 SMNVEV (reference sequence). The CDR3 runs to 14 residues. CDR3 residues: CASTRRAAPGELFF.

The chain combines TRBV20-1 with TRBJ1-4; TCRdb proposes TRBD1, but this gene call is untestable without DNA. The CDR3 spans 16 residues. Looked up from germline, CDR1 is DFQATT and CDR2 is SNEGSKA (reference sequence). CDR3: CSARVDRAEANEKLFF.

The rearrangement joins TRBV5-1 to TRBJ2-3. The germline CDR1 and CDR2 sequences are SGHRS and YFSETQ. The length of the CDR3 is 11 residues. The CDR3 spells CASTGGDTQYF.

The chain is built from TRBV27 and TRBJ2-6. This CDR3 comprises 17 residues. Germline CDR1 MNHEY, CDR2 SMNVEV (reference sequence). CDR3 region: CASSFLADLSGANLLTF. The variable domain in full, completed from reference TRBV27 and TRBJ2-6, reads EAQVTQNPRYLITVTGKKLTVTCSQNMNHEYMSWYRQDPGLGLRQIYYSMNVEVTDKGDVPEGYKVSRKEKRNFPLILESPSPNQTSLYFCASSFLADLSGANLLTFGAGSRLTVL.

The V and J genes are TRBV9 and TRBJ2-1; TCRdb reports TRBD1, a call that lacks DNA to check it against. Germline loops: CDR1 SGDLS, CDR2 YYNGEE. The CDR3 has 15 residues. The CDR3 spells CASSFRGDPYNEQFF. The full variable domain, completed using reference TRBV9 and TRBJ2-1, is DSGVTQTPKHLITATGQRVTLRCSPRSGDLSVYWYQQSLDQGLQFLIQYYNGEERAKGNILERFSAQQFPDLHSELNLSSLELGDSALYFCASSFRGDPYNEQFFGPGTRLTVL.

The rearrangement uses TRBV19 and TRBJ2-5; TCRdb reports TRBD2, a call that lacks DNA to check it against. The germline V gene has CDR1 LNHDA and CDR2 SQIVND (reference sequence). The CDR3 has 15 amino acids. The CDR3: CASSRGRAGEETQYF. The complete variable domain, with remaining parts taken from reference TRBV19 and TRBJ2-5, reads DGGITQSPKYLFRKEGQNVTLSCEQNLNHDAMYWYRQDPGQGLRLIYYSQIVNDFQKGDIAEGYSVSREKKESFPLTVTSAQKNPTAFYLCASSRGRAGEETQYFGPGTRLLVL.

The rearrangement uses TRBV29-1 and TRBJ2-1; as DNA is missing, the TRBD1 call by TCRdb cannot be tested. This CDR3 has 14 amino acids. CDR1 is SQVTM and CDR2 is ANQGSEA in the germline V gene. CDR3 region: CSVEGGQGADEQFF.

This rearrangement joins TRBV7-2 to TRBJ1-2. CDR3 length: 16 residues. Germline V CDR1 and CDR2: SGHTA, FQGNSA. CDR3 in amino acids: CASSLAPVVAGPGYTF.